This T cell receptor beta chain was recorded in a study of blood T cell repertoires in COVID-19. Whole-study context: Specimens from acute and convalescent COVID-19 originated in the United States, Italy and Spain.

CDR3 size: 16 residues. Germline V lookup: CDR1 SGHDT, CDR2 YYEEEE. V trimming: 4 bases; J trimming: 8 bases; junction bases outside the gene matches: 15. It was during active infection that Seattle patients were enrolled and then longitudinally followed. The method was immunoSEQ multiplex PCR; TCRdb's version includes in-frame clones alone and lacks a portion of them. This table has 150,000 to 200,000 clones, roughly 90% appearing once. The table lists this clone with a count of one. The clonotype comes from a man between 25 and 39 years old with COVID-19, enrolled during active disease. Input material: peripheral blood. V and J are TRBV5-6 and TRBJ2-1; TRBD2 matches 7 bases. CDR3 sequence reads: CASSHFREELRDEQFF. In DNA, the CDR3 is TGTGCCAGCAGCCATTTTCGGGAGGAACTAAGGGATGAGCAGTTCTTC.